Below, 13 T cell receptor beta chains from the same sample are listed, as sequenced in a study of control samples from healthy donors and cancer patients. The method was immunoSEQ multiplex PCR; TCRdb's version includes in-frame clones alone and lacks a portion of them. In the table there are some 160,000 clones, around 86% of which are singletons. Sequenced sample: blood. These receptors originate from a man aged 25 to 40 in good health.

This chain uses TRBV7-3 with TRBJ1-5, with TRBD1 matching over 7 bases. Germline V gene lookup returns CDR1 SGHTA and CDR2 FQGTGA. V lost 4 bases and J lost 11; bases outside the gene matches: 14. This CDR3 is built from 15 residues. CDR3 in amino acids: CASSSGTAKCQAQHF. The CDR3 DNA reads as TGTGCCAGCAGCTCTGGGACAGCTAAATGCCAAGCCCAGCATTTT.

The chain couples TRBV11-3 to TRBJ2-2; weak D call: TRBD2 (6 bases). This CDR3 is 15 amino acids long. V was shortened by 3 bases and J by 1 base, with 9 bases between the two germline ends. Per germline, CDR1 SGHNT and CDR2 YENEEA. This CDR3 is CASSFLRENTGELFF. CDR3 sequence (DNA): TGTGCCAGCAGCTTTCTGCGGGAGAACACCGGGGAGCTGTTTTTT.

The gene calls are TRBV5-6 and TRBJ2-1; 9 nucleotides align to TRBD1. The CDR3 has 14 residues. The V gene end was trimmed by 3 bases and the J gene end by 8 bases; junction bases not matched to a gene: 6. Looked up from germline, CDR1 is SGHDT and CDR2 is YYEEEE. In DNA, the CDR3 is TGTGCCAGCAGCTGGAGGACAGGGGTCGATGAGCAGTTCTTC. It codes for CASSWRTGVDEQFF.

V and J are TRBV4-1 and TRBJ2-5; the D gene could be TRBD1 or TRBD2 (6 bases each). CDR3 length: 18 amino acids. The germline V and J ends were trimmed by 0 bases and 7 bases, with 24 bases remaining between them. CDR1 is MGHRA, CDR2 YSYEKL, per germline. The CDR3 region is CASSQEEGGWGAAGTQYF. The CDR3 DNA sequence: TGCGCCAGCAGCCAAGAGGAGGGTGGATGGGGGGCCGCCGGGACCCAGTACTTC.

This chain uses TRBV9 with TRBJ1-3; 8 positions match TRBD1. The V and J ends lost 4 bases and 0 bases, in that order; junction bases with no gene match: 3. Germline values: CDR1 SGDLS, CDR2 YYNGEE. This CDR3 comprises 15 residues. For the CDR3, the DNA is TGTGCCAGCAGCTCGGACAGGGTCTCTGGAAACACCATATATTTT. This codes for CASSSDRVSGNTIYF.

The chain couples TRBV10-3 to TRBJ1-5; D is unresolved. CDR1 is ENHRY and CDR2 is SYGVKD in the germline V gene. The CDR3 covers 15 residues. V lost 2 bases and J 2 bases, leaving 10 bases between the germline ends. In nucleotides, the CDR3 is TGTGCCATCAGTGAGCGCAGGCAGGGCAATCAGCCCCAGCATTTT. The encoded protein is CAISERRQGNQPQHF.

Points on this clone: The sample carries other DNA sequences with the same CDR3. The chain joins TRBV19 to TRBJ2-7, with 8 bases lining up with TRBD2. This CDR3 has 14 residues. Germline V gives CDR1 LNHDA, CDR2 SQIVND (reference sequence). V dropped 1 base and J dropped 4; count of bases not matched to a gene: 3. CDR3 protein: CASSIGGGRYEQYF. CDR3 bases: TGTGCCAGTAGTATAGGCGGGGGGCGGTACGAGCAGTACTTC.

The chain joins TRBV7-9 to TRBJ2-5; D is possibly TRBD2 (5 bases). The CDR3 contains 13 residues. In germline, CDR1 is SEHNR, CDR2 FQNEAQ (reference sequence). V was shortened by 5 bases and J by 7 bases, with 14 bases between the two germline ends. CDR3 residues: CASSREGVGTQYF. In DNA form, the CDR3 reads TGTGCCAGCAGCCGAGAGGGCGTGGGGACCCAGTACTTC.

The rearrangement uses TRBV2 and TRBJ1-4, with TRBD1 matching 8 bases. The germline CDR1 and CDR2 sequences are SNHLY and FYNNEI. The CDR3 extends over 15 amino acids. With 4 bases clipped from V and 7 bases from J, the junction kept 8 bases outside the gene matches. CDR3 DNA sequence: TGTGCCAGCAGTGTGGGGCGGACAGGGAGTGAAAAACTGTTTTTT. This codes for CASSVGRTGSEKLFF.

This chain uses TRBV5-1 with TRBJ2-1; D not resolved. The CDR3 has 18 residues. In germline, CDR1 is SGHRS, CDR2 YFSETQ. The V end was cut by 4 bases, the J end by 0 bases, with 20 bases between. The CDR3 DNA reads TGCGCCAGCAGCCATATGCTGGCCGCCCCTGGCTCCTACAATGAGCAGTTCTTC. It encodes CASSHMLAAPGSYNEQFF.

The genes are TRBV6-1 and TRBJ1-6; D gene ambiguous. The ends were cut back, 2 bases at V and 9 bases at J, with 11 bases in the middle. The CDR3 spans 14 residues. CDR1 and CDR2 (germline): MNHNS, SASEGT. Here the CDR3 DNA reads TGTGCCAGCAGTGAAAGCCTAGAGGGTTCACCCCTCCACTTT. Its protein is CASSESLEGSPLHF.

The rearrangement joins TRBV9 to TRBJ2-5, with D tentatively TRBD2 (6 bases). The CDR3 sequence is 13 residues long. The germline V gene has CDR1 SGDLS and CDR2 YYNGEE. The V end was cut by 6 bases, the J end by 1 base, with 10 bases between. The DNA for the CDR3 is TGTGCCAGCACCGGTAGCGGCCAAGAGACCCAGTACTTC. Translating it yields CASTGSGQETQYF.

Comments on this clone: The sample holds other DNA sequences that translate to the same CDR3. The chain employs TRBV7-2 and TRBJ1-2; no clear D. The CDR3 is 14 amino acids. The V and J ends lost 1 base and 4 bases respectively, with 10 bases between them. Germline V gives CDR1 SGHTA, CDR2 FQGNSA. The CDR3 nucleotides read TGTGCCAGCAGCTTAGACGGCACCGTCTATGGCTACACCTTC. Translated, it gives CASSLDGTVYGYTF.